This T cell receptor beta chain is from a study of blood T cell repertoires in COVID-19. Study in general: There were acute and convalescent COVID-19 samples, and they came from the United States, Italy and Spain.

The V segment lost 6 bases and the J segment 6 bases; nucleotides outside the gene matches: 8. Per the germline V gene, CDR1 is SQVTM and CDR2 is ANQGSEA. The CDR3 length is 13 residues. Individuals drawn from around 25 US areas were about 18 to 100 years old. Cohort placement rested on clinical history that participants reported themselves. The authors' processing: By means of reference gene primer amplification, nucleated cell counts were estimated. Data came from immunoSEQ multiplex PCR; TCRdb stores just in-frame clones and leaves some out. Clone size and the V and J calls come from that table; the DNA yielded D and trimming. The profile shows 300,000 to 400,000 clones, 75% to 90% of them singletons.

The sample consisted of PBMCs or T cells enriched from blood (not recorded which). This TCR derives from a man aged 18 to 29 who had recovered from COVID-19. The genes are TRBV29-1 and TRBJ2-1; 7 nucleotides match TRBD1. CDR3 sequence: CSVWTGRPNEQFF. The CDR3 region has the DNA TGCAGCGTCTGGACAGGCCGCCCCAATGAGCAGTTCTTC.